The T cell receptor (beta chain) under discussion was sequenced for a study of T cells in localized non-small cell lung cancer. This clone was observed a single time. Per the germline V gene, CDR1 is SGHNT and CDR2 is YYREEE (reference sequence). This CDR3 comprises 16 residues. The V gene end was trimmed by 4 bases and the J gene end by 2 bases; junction bases not matched to a gene: 6. Data came from immunoSEQ multiplex PCR; TCRdb stores just in-frame clones and leaves some out. The sample carries roughly 15,000 clones, 70% to 90% recorded once. The chain recombines TRBV5-4 with TRBJ1-4; 9 nucleotides match TRBD1. This TCR was sampled from a male donor older than 55 with stage I lung adenocarcinoma. Sequencing used peripheral blood, obtained before any cancer treatment. DNA of the CDR3: TGTGCCAGCAGCCTAACAGGGGGCAATACTAATGAAAAACTGTTTTTT. This gives the protein CASSLTGGNTNEKLFF.